A selection of T cell receptor beta chains follows, all from one sample in a study of blood T cells in healthy people across ages. MiXCR was run by TCRdb on the 5' RACE reads, yielding one entry per CDR3 protein. Of about 1 million distinct CDR3 sequences in the sample, 40% to 50% were seen once. The sample comprised blood. Every receptor here comes from a woman aged 60-70 years in good health. CDR3s include the opening cysteine and the closing phenylalanine or tryptophan. Fields, in order: D gene, V gene, J gene, clone size, CDR3 DNA, CDR3 protein. D genes are given only for firm matches. Rows give clone size only sometimes, using once, few, many, or a class for an expanded clone.

d_call: -
v_call: TRBV27
j_call: TRBJ1-2
clone_size: -
cdr3_nt: TGTGCCAGCAGTCGCTATCCAGGGTATGGCTACACCTTC
cdr3_aa: CASSRYPGYGYTF

d_call: -
v_call: TRBV7-9
j_call: TRBJ2-5
clone_size: -
cdr3_nt: TGTGCCAGCAGCTTAGTCCCTCTTACAGATGCCCTCCAAGAGACCCAGTACTTC
cdr3_aa: CASSLVPLTDALQETQYF

d_call: TRBD1
v_call: TRBV20-1
j_call: TRBJ2-3
clone_size: few
cdr3_nt: TGCAGTGCCCGGACGGGACAGGGCATAGATACGCAGTATTTT
cdr3_aa: CSARTGQGIDTQYF

d_call: TRBD2
v_call: TRBV29-1
j_call: TRBJ2-3
clone_size: few
cdr3_nt: TGCAGCTTCGGACTAGCGAGGGGCGACACGCAGTATTTT
cdr3_aa: CSFGLARGDTQYF

d_call: -
v_call: TRBV28
j_call: TRBJ1-2
clone_size: -
cdr3_nt: TGTGCCAGCAGCTCTATAGTGGATGGCTACACCTTC
cdr3_aa: CASSSIVDGYTF

d_call: -
v_call: TRBV28
j_call: TRBJ2-5
clone_size: few
cdr3_nt: TGTGCCAGCAGTTCGGGTAGACGGGAGACCCAGTACTTC
cdr3_aa: CASSSGRRETQYF

d_call: TRBD2
v_call: TRBV7-9
j_call: TRBJ2-1
clone_size: few
cdr3_nt: TGTGCCAGCAGCTTAGCGGGAGGGCTCAACAATGAGCAGTTCTTC
cdr3_aa: CASSLAGGLNNEQFF

d_call: -
v_call: TRBV12-3/TRBV12-4
j_call: TRBJ1-1
clone_size: -
cdr3_nt: TGTGCCAGCAGTTTAGCGACTGAAGCTTTCTTT
cdr3_aa: CASSLATEAFF

d_call: TRBD2
v_call: TRBV20-1
j_call: TRBJ2-3
clone_size: few
cdr3_nt: TGCAGTGCCCTAGCGGTTGAGGATACGCAGTATTTT
cdr3_aa: CSALAVEDTQYF

d_call: -
v_call: TRBV21-1
j_call: TRBJ1-6
clone_size: -
cdr3_nt: TGTGCTAGCAAATCCTTTCGAGCCGAGGGCAAGGATAATTCACCCCTCCACTTT
cdr3_aa: CASKSFRAEGKDNSPLHF

d_call: -
v_call: TRBV28
j_call: TRBJ2-7
clone_size: -
cdr3_nt: TGTGCCAGCAGTTTGGAAAACTGGGCCGCCGGGCACGAGCAGTACTTC
cdr3_aa: CASSLENWAAGHEQYF

d_call: TRBD2
v_call: TRBV20-1
j_call: TRBJ2-5
clone_size: -
cdr3_nt: TGCAGTGCTACGTCTGGGCTAGCGGGAGATCAAGAGACCCAGTACTTC
cdr3_aa: CSATSGLAGDQETQYF

d_call: TRBD1
v_call: TRBV7-3
j_call: TRBJ1-2
clone_size: few
cdr3_nt: TGTGCCAGCAGCTTATTCGCACAGGGGGGAGGCTACACCTTC
cdr3_aa: CASSLFAQGGGYTF

d_call: TRBD1
v_call: TRBV6-5
j_call: TRBJ1-1
clone_size: few
cdr3_nt: TGTGCCAGCAGTTACGCCGACAGGGAAGGAGCTTTCTTT
cdr3_aa: CASSYADREGAFF

d_call: TRBD2
v_call: TRBV4-2
j_call: TRBJ2-1
clone_size: few
cdr3_nt: TGTGCCAGCAGCCGAGGACTAGCCGCCTACAATGAGCAGTTCTTC
cdr3_aa: CASSRGLAAYNEQFF

d_call: -
v_call: TRBV27
j_call: TRBJ1-2
clone_size: -
cdr3_nt: TGTGCCAGCAGTTTCGGACTGACCTATGGCTACACCTTC
cdr3_aa: CASSFGLTYGYTF